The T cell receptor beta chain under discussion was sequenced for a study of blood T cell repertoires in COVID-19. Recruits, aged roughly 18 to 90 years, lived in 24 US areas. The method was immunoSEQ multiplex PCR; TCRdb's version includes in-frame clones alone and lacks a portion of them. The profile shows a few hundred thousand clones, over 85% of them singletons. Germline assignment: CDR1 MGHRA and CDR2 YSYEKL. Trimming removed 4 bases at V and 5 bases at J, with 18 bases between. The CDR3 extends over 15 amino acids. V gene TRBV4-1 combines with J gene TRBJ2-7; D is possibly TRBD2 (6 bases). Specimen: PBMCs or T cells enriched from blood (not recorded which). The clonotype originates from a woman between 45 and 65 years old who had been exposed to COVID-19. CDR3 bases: TGCGCCAGCAGCCCGGAGGGCAGGGAATGGCACGAGCAGTACTTC. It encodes CASSPEGREWHEQYF.